This is a list of T cell receptor beta chains from one sample in a study of CD8 T cells in ankylosing spondylitis. Each CDR3 protein is one row after TCRdb ran MiXCR on the 5' RACE reads. Here the sample spans about 130,000 distinct CDR3 sequences, about an eighth being singletons. Sequenced: blood, either unsorted or a sorted T cell fraction (not recorded which). The receptors were sampled from a female donor with ankylosing spondylitis or in good health (not recorded which). The CDR3 runs from the conserved cysteine through the conserved F or W. D genes are given only for firm matches. Expanded clones get a size class; other rows say once, few or many, or leave the size out.

D gene,J gene,V gene,clone size,CDR3 DNA,CDR3 protein
NA,TRBJ2-2,TRBV20-1,many,TGCAGTGCTAGAGATCCGGGCAGGTCGGGCACCGGGGAGCTGTTTTTT,CSARDPGRSGTGELFF
NA,TRBJ1-4,TRBV10-1,many,TGCGCCAGCAGTGCGACCGGAGGGGAAAAACTGTTTTTT,CASSATGGEKLFF
NA,TRBJ1-2,TRBV27,many,TGTGCCAGCAGTCGGAACCGACAGTCCCCGAAACCCGGCTACACCTTC,CASSRNRQSPKPGYTF
TRBD2,TRBJ2-2,TRBV20-1,many,TGCAGTGCTAGTCGTTGGCTAGCGGGGGGAGGCGGGGAGCTGTTTTTT,CSASRWLAGGGGELFF
TRBD2,TRBJ2-1,TRBV29-1,many,TGCAGCGTTCCCTCCCGGGGGGGAAAGAATGAGCAGTTCTTC,CSVPSRGGKNEQFF
NA,TRBJ2-1,TRBV13,NA,TGTGCCAGCAGCTCCGAGGATGCTAGCGATGAGCAGTTCTTC,CASSSEDASDEQFF
NA,TRBJ2-1,TRBV3-1,NA,TGTGCCAGCAGCCAAGGCCCCCGGGCAGAGCAGTTCTTC,CASSQGPRAEQFF
TRBD1,TRBJ2-2,TRBV6-1,many,TGTGCCAGCGAAAAGGGACAGGAGGACACCGGGGAGCTGTTTTTT,CASEKGQEDTGELFF
TRBD2,TRBJ2-2,TRBV12-3/TRBV12-4,many,TGTGCCAGCAGTCCCCATGGTAGCGGGTTTAGAGCCGGGGAGCTGTTTTTT,CASSPHGSGFRAGELFF
NA,TRBJ2-5,TRBV20-1,many,TGCAGTGCTAGAGATTTATCGGACGGGCTCGGACAGACCCAGTACTTC,CSARDLSDGLGQTQYF